This is a list of T cell receptor beta chains from one sample in a study of blood T cells in healthy people across ages. One entry per CDR3 protein, called by TCRdb with MiXCR from the 5' RACE reads. The table records hundreds of thousands of distinct CDR3 sequences, around 29% of them present only once. Sequenced sample: blood. The receptor set was obtained from a woman in her 70s in good health. CDR3s include the opening cysteine and the closing phenylalanine or tryptophan. The order of the fields is clone size, D gene, J gene, V gene, CDR3 protein, CDR3 DNA. D genes are given only for firm matches. Only part of the rows carry a size: once, few, many, or a class if the clone is expanded.

NA,NA,TRBJ1-1,TRBV29-1,CSVVDPGSEAFF,TGCAGCGTTGTAGACCCGGGGTCTGAAGCTTTCTTT
few,TRBD1,TRBJ1-5,TRBV12-3/TRBV12-4,CASSSAGGNQPQHF,TGTGCCAGCAGTTCGGCAGGGGGAAATCAGCCCCAGCATTTT
NA,NA,TRBJ2-5,TRBV10-3,CAISKDTSQETRYF,TGTGCCATCAGTAAGGACACTTCCCAAGAGACCCGGTACTTC
few,NA,TRBJ1-1,TRBV3-1,CASSQGYTEAFF,TGTGCCAGCAGCCAGGGCTACACTGAAGCTTTCTTT
NA,NA,TRBJ1-2,TRBV7-9,CASSPRRGRAWQGTF,TGTGCCAGCAGCCCAAGGCGAGGTAGGGCCTGGCAAGGAACCTTC
NA,NA,TRBJ2-3,TRBV27,CASSLRLRDTQYF,TGTGCCAGCAGTTTACGACTCAGAGATACGCAGTATTTT
NA,NA,TRBJ1-2,TRBV28,CASRIDSYGYTF,TGTGCCAGCAGGATCGACAGTTATGGCTACACCTTC
NA,NA,TRBJ2-7,TRBV5-1,CASSLDRYEQYF,TGTGCCAGCAGCTTAGATCGCTACGAGCAGTACTTC
few,NA,TRBJ2-1,TRBV12-3/TRBV12-4,CANSRSSYNEQFF,TGTGCCAACTCACGGAGCTCCTACAATGAGCAGTTCTTC
NA,NA,TRBJ2-5,TRBV25-1,CASSEGLARFKETQYF,TGTGCCAGCAGTGAAGGCCTAGCGAGATTCAAAGAGACCCAGTACTTC
NA,NA,TRBJ1-5,TRBV13,CASSAGSNQPRHF,TGTGCCAGCAGTGCAGGGAGCAATCAGCCCCGGCATTTT
few,TRBD2,TRBJ2-5,TRBV20-1,CSARGRAGVSTETQYF,TGCAGTGCTAGGGGAAGAGCGGGAGTAAGTACAGAGACCCAGTACTTC
NA,NA,TRBJ2-6,TRBV5-1,CASSSSGVGANVLTF,TGCGCCAGCAGCTCGAGTGGGGTCGGGGCCAACGTCCTGACTTTC
few,NA,TRBJ1-1,TRBV5-1,CASSSNPIGQAPYTEAFF,TGCGCCAGCAGCTCGAACCCTATAGGGCAGGCCCCCTACACTGAAGCTTTCTTT
NA,NA,TRBJ2-3,TRBV18,CASSPPPVGDTQYF,TGTGCCAGCTCACCACCGCCGGTTGGAGATACGCAGTATTTT
NA,NA,TRBJ2-1,TRBV20-1,CSASAPGPGRGEQFF,TGCAGTGCTAGCGCTCCGGGACCCGGTCGGGGTGAGCAGTTCTTC
NA,TRBD2,TRBJ2-1,TRBV20-1,CSARGLAGVVEQFF,TGCAGTGCTAGAGGGCTAGCGGGAGTAGTTGAGCAGTTCTTC
NA,NA,TRBJ1-2,TRBV6-5,CASSTGTGSGYTF,TGTGCCAGCAGTACCGGGACGGGCTCGGGCTACACCTTC
NA,NA,TRBJ2-3,TRBV5-1,CASSRTDSTDTQYF,TGCGCCAGCAGCCGGACGGATAGCACGGATACGCAGTATTTT
few,NA,TRBJ2-2,TRBV2,CASSRQSNTGELFF,TGTGCCAGCAGTAGACAGAGTAACACCGGGGAGCTGTTTTTT
few,TRBD1,TRBJ1-2,TRBV19,CASTPAGGTIPYGYTF,TGTGCCAGTACCCCGGCAGGGGGCACCATTCCGTATGGCTACACCTTC
few,NA,TRBJ1-2,TRBV19,CASTTGTPSNYGYTF,TGTGCCAGTACCACGGGGACACCTTCTAACTATGGCTACACCTTC
many,NA,TRBJ2-1,TRBV7-9,CASSLGNNEQFF,TGTGCCAGCAGCTTGGGGAACAATGAGCAGTTCTTC
NA,NA,TRBJ2-3,TRBV28,CASSLDTATDTQYF,TGTGCCAGCAGTTTAGACACAGCCACAGATACGCAGTATTTT
few,NA,TRBJ2-4,TRBV7-2,CASSLMGGAGSKNIQYF,TGTGCCAGCAGCTTGATGGGGGGCGCGGGTTCCAAAAACATTCAGTACTTC
many,NA,TRBJ1-2,TRBV29-1,CSGGPDGGYTF,TGCAGCGGCGGCCCCGATGGGGGCTACACCTTC
NA,NA,TRBJ2-2,TRBV20-1,CSARPWATGELFF,TGCAGTGCTAGACCCTGGGCGACCGGGGAGCTGTTTTTT
many,NA,TRBJ2-7,TRBV20-1,CSARDYEQYF,TGCAGTGCTAGAGATTACGAGCAGTACTTC
NA,TRBD2,TRBJ2-7,TRBV7-2,CASTTGASGRAGSYEQYF,TGTGCCAGCACTACAGGGGCTAGCGGGAGGGCCGGGTCCTACGAGCAGTACTTC
NA,NA,TRBJ2-5,TRBV20-1,CSLEDRQETQYF,TGCAGTTTGGAAGACAGGCAAGAGACCCAGTACTTC
NA,NA,TRBJ2-5,TRBV9,CASSVGIIETQYF,TGTGCCAGCAGCGTAGGGATCATAGAGACCCAGTACTTC
few,TRBD2,TRBJ2-1,TRBV7-3,CASSHVTSGSSYNEQFF,TGTGCCAGCAGCCATGTGACTAGCGGGAGCTCCTACAATGAGCAGTTCTTC
few,NA,TRBJ1-2,TRBV18,CASSPSGTAPDYTF,TGTGCCAGCTCCCCCTCCGGGACTGCCCCGGACTACACCTTC
NA,NA,TRBJ1-4,TRBV19,CASSTVSGAELFF,TGTGCCAGTAGTACTGTGTCGGGGGCGGAACTGTTTTTT
NA,TRBD1,TRBJ2-7,TRBV20-1,CSARAALTGGRGEQYF,TGCAGTGCTAGAGCGGCCCTAACAGGGGGCCGGGGCGAGCAGTACTTC
NA,TRBD2,TRBJ2-1,TRBV20-1,CSIIAGANYNEQFF,TGCAGTATTATAGCGGGAGCGAACTACAATGAGCAGTTCTTC
few,NA,TRBJ2-1,TRBV20-1,CSAILPGDHQFF,TGCAGTGCTATACTACCGGGAGATCATCAGTTCTTC
NA,NA,TRBJ2-6,TRBV9,CASSVVGSGANVLTF,TGTGCCAGCAGCGTAGTAGGGTCTGGGGCCAACGTCCTGACTTTC
few,TRBD1,TRBJ2-3,TRBV4-1,CASSQEGQGTDTQYF,TGCGCCAGCAGCCAAGAAGGACAGGGCACAGATACGCAGTATTTT
NA,NA,TRBJ2-1,TRBV29-1,CSARVPNPYNEQFF,TGCAGCGCCCGAGTCCCAAACCCATACAATGAGCAGTTCTTC